The 2 T cell receptor beta chains reported below all come from one sample, sequenced in a study of blood T cell repertoires in COVID-19. Clones were sequenced by immunoSEQ multiplex PCR, and TCRdb holds only the in-frame ones, with some missing. Here the sample spans more than 40,000 clones, 80% to 90% being singletons. The material sequenced was peripheral blood. These receptors came from an older man with acute or convalescent COVID-19.

The chain has TRBV7-9 and TRBJ1-2; D ambiguous. Germline CDR1 SEHNR, CDR2 FQNEAQ (reference sequence). The CDR3 contains 13 residues. V shed 4 bases and J shed 7 bases, with 13 bases lying between them. The CDR3 bases are TGTGCCAGCAGCTCGGAGGTGGAGGGTGGCTACACCTTC. Its protein is CASSSEVEGGYTF.

J is TRBJ2-1 and V is TRBV3-1 (or the pseudogene TRBV3-2); 7 bases match TRBD2. The CDR3 totals 15 residues. Germline V gives CDR1 LGHDT, CDR2 YNNKEL (reference sequence). The V and J ends lost 4 bases and 3 bases, in that order; junction bases with no gene match: 6. The CDR3 is CASSLARGYYNEQFF. For the CDR3, the DNA is TGTGCCAGCAGCCTAGCGCGGGGGTACTACAATGAGCAGTTCTTC.